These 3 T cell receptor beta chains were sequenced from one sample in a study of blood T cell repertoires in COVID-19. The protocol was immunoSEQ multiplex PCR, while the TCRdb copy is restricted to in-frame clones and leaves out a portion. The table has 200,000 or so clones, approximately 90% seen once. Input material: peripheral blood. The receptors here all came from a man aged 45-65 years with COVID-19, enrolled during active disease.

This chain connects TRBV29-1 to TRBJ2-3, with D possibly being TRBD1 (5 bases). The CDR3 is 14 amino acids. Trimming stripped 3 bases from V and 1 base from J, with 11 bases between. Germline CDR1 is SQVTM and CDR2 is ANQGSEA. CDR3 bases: TGCAGCGTTGACCAGGGCTTGGGCACAGATACGCAGTATTTT. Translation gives CSVDQGLGTDTQYF.

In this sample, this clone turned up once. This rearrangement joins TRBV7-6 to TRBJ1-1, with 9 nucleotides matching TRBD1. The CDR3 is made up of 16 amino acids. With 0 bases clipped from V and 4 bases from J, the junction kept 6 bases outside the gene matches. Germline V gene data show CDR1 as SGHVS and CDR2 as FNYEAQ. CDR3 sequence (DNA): TGTGCCAGCAGCTTAGCCATGGGACAGGGAATCACTGAAGCTTTCTTT. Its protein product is CASSLAMGQGITEAFF.

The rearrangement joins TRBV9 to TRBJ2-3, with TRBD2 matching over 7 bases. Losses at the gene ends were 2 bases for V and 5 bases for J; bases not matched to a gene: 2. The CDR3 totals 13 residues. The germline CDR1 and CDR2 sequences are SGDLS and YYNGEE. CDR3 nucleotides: TGTGCCAGCAGCGTGGGGGGGGGAGATACGCAGTATTTT. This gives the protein CASSVGGGDTQYF.